Listed below are T cell receptor beta chains from one sample, sequenced in a study of blood T cells in healthy people across ages. In TCRdb, the 5' RACE reads were re-called with MiXCR into one record per CDR3 protein. The sample consists of about a million distinct CDR3 sequences, around 54% of them appearing once. Specimen: blood. The receptors were gathered from a woman aged 55-75 years in good health. The CDR3 runs from the conserved cysteine through the conserved F or W. D genes are given only for firm matches. The listing skips clone size in some rows; elsewhere it reads once, few, many or a size class.

>TRBD1|.|TRBJ2-7|17|TRBV28
TGTGCCAGCAGTTTATTCGGGACAGGGAGTCGGTTTGGCGAGCAGTACTTC
CASSLFGTGSRFGEQYF
>.|.|TRBJ2-7|12|TRBV11-2
TGTGCCAGCAGCGACGGACGCGGCGAGCAGTACTTC
CASSDGRGEQYF
>TRBD1|many|TRBJ1-2|16|TRBV10-3
TGTGCCATCAGTGATCCCCGACAGGGGGAATCGGGGGGCTACACCTTC
CAISDPRQGESGGYTF
>.|.|TRBJ1-1|13|TRBV4-3
TGCGCCGGCAGCCAAGATCATTGGGGGAGAGCTTTCTTT
CAGSQDHWGRAFF
>TRBD2|few|TRBJ2-1|15|TRBV7-9
TGTGCCAGCAGCCGTCGGGAGGGACTCTACAATGAGCAGTTCTTC
CASSRREGLYNEQFF
>.|few|TRBJ2-5|17|TRBV20-1
TGCAGTGCTAGGAGCCCCTTCTATGAGAGCTGGCAAGAGACCCAGTACTTC
CSARSPFYESWQETQYF
>TRBD2|.|TRBJ2-5|16|TRBV28
TGTGCCAGCAGTAACCCCCGACGAGCGGGACAAGAGACCCAGTACTTC
CASSNPRRAGQETQYF
>TRBD1|.|TRBJ1-1|15|TRBV18
TGTGCCAGCTCACCGGGCAGCAGGGGGGACTCTGAAGCTTTCTTT
CASSPGSRGDSEAFF
>.|.|TRBJ2-5|13|TRBV14
TGTGCCAGCAGCCAAGATTCGGGGACGACCCAGTACTTC
CASSQDSGTTQYF
>TRBD2|.|TRBJ2-7|16|TRBV14
TGTGCCAGCAGCCAGGGTAGCGGGAGAGTCGGCGACGAGCAGTACTTC
CASSQGSGRVGDEQYF
>TRBD1|.|TRBJ2-7|13|TRBV20-1
TGCAGTGCTAGAGCGGGACAGTACTACGAGCAGTACTTC
CSARAGQYYEQYF
>.|.|TRBJ2-3|16|TRBV20-1
TGCAGTGCTCCCACCATATGGGGCGGGAGCACAGATACGCAGTATTTT
CSAPTIWGGSTDTQYF
>.|.|TRBJ2-3|15|TRBV20-1
TGCAGTGCCAATAGGGACAAGGGTAACACAGATACGCAGTATTTT
CSANRDKGNTDTQYF
>TRBD1|.|TRBJ2-5|12|TRBV28
TGTGCCAGCAGTTTACAAGGCGACAGGGTGTACTTC
CASSLQGDRVYF
>TRBD2|many|TRBJ2-1|16|TRBV7-9
TGTGCCAGCAGCCCGTGGGAGGGTAGCTCCTACAATGAGCAGTTCTTC
CASSPWEGSSYNEQFF
>.|few|TRBJ2-1|16|TRBV20-1
TGCAGTGCTAGAGATTGGTGGGGCCCCTCCTACAATGAGCAGTTCTTC
CSARDWWGPSYNEQFF
>.|.|TRBJ2-3|20|TRBV2
TGTGCCAGCAGTGAGGGGCGTGGGTTTGGCGGGAAGCTTAGCACAGATACGCAGTATTTT
CASSEGRGFGGKLSTDTQYF
>TRBD1|.|TRBJ2-4|14|TRBV20-1
TGCAGTGCCCCGACCCGGACAGGGGGAGACATTCAGTACTTC
CSAPTRTGGDIQYF
>.|.|TRBJ2-7|13|TRBV7-6
TGTGCCAGCAGCGCAGTACGGGGGTACGAGCAGTACTTC
CASSAVRGYEQYF
>TRBD1|few|TRBJ2-7|12|TRBV10-3
TGTGCCATCAGTTCACAGGGGTACGAGCAGTACTTC
CAISSQGYEQYF
>.|.|TRBJ2-1|13|TRBV6-2/TRBV6-3
TGTGCCAGCAAGCGGAGCGAGTTCAATGAGCAGTTCTTC
CASKRSEFNEQFF
>.|.|TRBJ1-2|12|TRBV4-2
TGTGCCAGCAGCCAAGCCAGCTATGGCTACACCTTC
CASSQASYGYTF
>.|.|TRBJ1-2|14|TRBV27
TGTGCCAGCAGTATAAACAGGGATGACTATGGCTACACCTTC
CASSINRDDYGYTF
>.|few|TRBJ2-7|12|TRBV6-2/TRBV6-3
TGTGCCAGCAGCCGACTAGTCAACGAGCAGTACTTC
CASSRLVNEQYF
>TRBD2|.|TRBJ2-3|16|TRBV7-9
TGTGCCAGCACTCAGGGTAGCGGGAGCGCCACAGATACGCAGTATTTT
CASTQGSGSATDTQYF
>.|.|TRBJ2-7|16|TRBV28
TGTGCCAGCAGTACCCGATTTGGGGGGGCGCCTCTCGAGCAGTACTTC
CASSTRFGGAPLEQYF
>.|few|TRBJ2-1|14|TRBV29-1
TGCAGCGTTCAGCCAGAGATGGCGTCCAATGAGCAGTTCTTC
CSVQPEMASNEQFF
>TRBD2|.|TRBJ2-7|14|TRBV28
TGTGCCAGCAAGGAGACTAGCGACTCCTACGAGCAGTACTTC
CASKETSDSYEQYF
>.|few|TRBJ1-2|15|TRBV6-6
TGTGCCAGCAGTCCCTTCCCGGGGGTTGGCTATGGCTACACCTTC
CASSPFPGVGYGYTF
>TRBD1|.|TRBJ2-1|16|TRBV5-1
TGCGCCAGCAGCTTTCCCCCCGGTGGACAGGGGCACGAGCAGTTCTTC
CASSFPPGGQGHEQFF
>.|.|TRBJ2-1|15|TRBV20-1
TGCAGTGCTAGAGCTGCGGGAAGCTCCTACAATGAGCAGTTCTTC
CSARAAGSSYNEQFF
>TRBD1|.|TRBJ2-3|14|TRBV2
TGTGCCAGCACTATACGACAGGGCGGGGATACGCAGTATTTT
CASTIRQGGDTQYF
>.|.|TRBJ2-5|12|TRBV20-1
TGCAGTGTCCCTCTTCTGCAAGAGACCCAGTACTTC
CSVPLLQETQYF
>.|.|TRBJ1-4|13|TRBV20-1
TGCAGTGCTAGAGAGGACGGGAATGAAAAACTGTTTTTT
CSAREDGNEKLFF
>.|.|TRBJ2-4|11|TRBV11-2
TGTACCAGCAGCTTAACGGCGGCTCAGTACTTC
CTSSLTAAQYF
>.|.|TRBJ1-2|12|TRBV30
TGTGCCTGGAGTCCCACTGGATATGGCTACACCTTC
CAWSPTGYGYTF
>TRBD1|few|TRBJ2-5|15|TRBV15
TGTGCCACCAGCGGTATGGACAGGGGAGGCGAGACCCAGTACTTC
CATSGMDRGGETQYF
>TRBD2|.|TRBJ2-1|15|TRBV6-1
TGTGCCAGCAGTGCGGAGACTAGCGGGCCTAATGAGCAGTTCTTC
CASSAETSGPNEQFF
>TRBD2|.|TRBJ2-1|17|TRBV29-1
TGCAGCGTTGCGACGGGTGCTAGCGGCGGCTGGGACAATGAGCAGTTCTTC
CSVATGASGGWDNEQFF
>.|.|TRBJ2-3|12|TRBV20-1
TGCAGTGCTAGAGCGGTGGGAGGTACGCAGTATTTT
CSARAVGGTQYF
>.|.|TRBJ1-5|13|TRBV4-1
TGCGCCAGCAGCCGGTCAACCAATCAGCCCCAGCATTTT
CASSRSTNQPQHF
>.|.|TRBJ2-1|14|TRBV6-2/TRBV6-3
TGTGCCAGCAGTGACTTAGCGAGGGGGAATGAGCAGTTCTTC
CASSDLARGNEQFF
>.|few|TRBJ2-7|13|TRBV6-5
TGTGCCAGCAGTTACTCGTCCTGGGGCGAGCAGTACTTC
CASSYSSWGEQYF
>.|.|TRBJ2-7|14|TRBV29-1
TGCAGCTTCCCGGGACGGGCGGCCTACAATGAGCAGTACTTC
CSFPGRAAYNEQYF
>TRBD2|once|TRBJ2-3|19|TRBV20-1
TGCAGTGCTCACCAAGGACTAGCGGGAGGAGCTGTGAGCACAGATACGCAGTATTTT
CSAHQGLAGGAVSTDTQYF
>.|.|TRBJ2-1|18|TRBV20-1
TGCAGTGCTAGAGATAGGGTAGCGAGCACCGGGTCACACAATGAGCAGTTCTTC
CSARDRVASTGSHNEQFF